Shown below are 32 T cell receptor beta chains from a single sample sequenced in a study of cytomegalovirus exposure and HLA in healthy donors. Both 60 Vbeta primers and 13 Jbeta primers went into the PCR. Generated by immunoSEQ multiplex PCR, the TCRdb table keeps only in-frame clones and is missing some. The repertoire holds roughly 140,000 clones, with 64% as singletons. The sequenced sample was PBMCs. These receptors originate from a woman aged 25 to 39 in good health and CMV-seropositive.

The CDR3: CASSSGTSRNNEQFF. The CDR3 DNA sequence: TGCGCCAGCAGTTCCGGGACTAGCAGGAACAATGAGCAGTTCTTC. The chain recombines TRBV5-1 with TRBJ2-1; 9 positions agree with TRBD2. The V and J ends lost 5 bases and 5 bases, in that order; junction bases with no gene match: 8. Per germline, CDR1 SGHRS and CDR2 YFSETQ. This CDR3 is built from 15 residues.

The rearrangement uses TRBV6-5 and TRBJ2-7; TRBD1 is a possible D gene (5 bases). V was clipped by 7 bases and J by 5 bases, with 15 bases between them. CDR3 size: 13 residues. The germline gives CDR1 MNHEY, CDR2 SVGAGI. This CDR3 reads CASNLRQGHEQYF. DNA of the CDR3: TGTGCCAGCAATCTCCGGCAGGGCCACGAGCAGTACTTC.

The chain is built from TRBV28 and TRBJ1-6, with 7 bases that match TRBD1. The CDR3 consists of 17 residues. J gave up 7 bases and V 6 bases, and 15 bases lay outside the gene matches. From germline, CDR1 is MDHEN and CDR2 SYDVKM. DNA of the CDR3: TGTGCCAGCAGCTCGGTCCGGGACAGCTTACCCAATTCACCCCTCCACTTT. Translation gives CASSSVRDSLPNSPLHF.

The chain uses TRBV4-2 and TRBJ1-2; D gene ambiguous. Trimming took off 1 base at V and 4 bases at J, with 7 bases between the two ends. The CDR3 sequence is 13 residues long. CDR1 and CDR2 (germline): LGHNA, YNFKEQ. CDR3 region: CASSQAQTYGYTF. The CDR3 DNA reads as TGTGCCAGCAGCCAAGCACAGACCTATGGCTACACCTTC.

This rearrangement joins TRBV30 to TRBJ2-1; TRBD2 matches 13 bases. The CDR3 is made up of 13 amino acids. Germline trimming cut 3 bases from V and 12 bases from J; bases unmatched to any gene: 5. Germline V lookup: CDR1 GTSNPN, CDR2 SVGIG (reference sequence). In nucleotides, the CDR3 is TGTGCCTGGAGACTAGCGGGAGGGTGGGGGCAGTTCTTC. Residues: CAWRLAGGWGQFF.

This clone was observed a single time. The CDR3 nucleotides read TGTGCCAGCCGAAAGCAGGGGACTAGCGGTTTTTTGGTCAATGAGCAGTTCTTC. Translation: CASRKQGTSGFLVNEQFF. The V gene is TRBV28, the J gene TRBJ2-1, with TRBD2 matching over 11 bases. Unmatched junction bases numbered 18, after V lost 8 bases and J lost 6 bases. Per the germline V gene, CDR1 is MDHEN and CDR2 is SYDVKM. The CDR3 contains 18 residues.

This clone has a handful of counts. The chain couples TRBV13 to TRBJ1-1, with 8 bases fitting TRBD1. J was trimmed by 1 base and V by 5 bases; bases with no gene match: 6. The CDR3 spans 15 residues. In germline, CDR1 is PRHDT, CDR2 FYEKMQ (reference sequence). The CDR3: CASSPTGGGNTEAFF. In nucleotides, the CDR3 is TGTGCCAGCAGCCCCACAGGGGGAGGGAACACTGAAGCTTTCTTT.

This clone appeared a single time. This chain links TRBV2 with TRBJ2-7; TRBD1 agrees at 8 bases. Germline assignment: CDR1 SNHLY and CDR2 FYNNEI. With V trimmed by 8 bases and J by 6 bases, 15 bases remained unmatched. This CDR3 is built from 15 residues. The CDR3 protein is CASVLAGTGLSEQYF. The CDR3 DNA is TGTGCCAGCGTACTTGCCGGGACAGGTCTGAGCGAGCAGTACTTC.

The chain couples TRBV14 to TRBJ2-7; 10 bases line up with TRBD2. Germline V gene sequence: CDR1 SGHDN, CDR2 FVKESK. The CDR3 spans 16 residues. V was pared by 3 bases and J by 3 bases, with 8 bases of the junction left unmatched. In nucleotides, the CDR3 is TGTGCCAGCAGCCAGGACGAACTAGCGGGACTCTACGAGCAGTACTTC. Protein: CASSQDELAGLYEQYF.

The V call is TRBV4-2, the J call TRBJ1-5, with D tentatively TRBD1 (5 bases). From germline, CDR1 is LGHNA and CDR2 YNFKEQ. CDR3 length equals 15 residues. Trimming cost V 4 bases and J 5 bases, with 15 bases left between them. Here the CDR3 DNA reads TGTGCCAGCAGCCCGCGACAGCCTGCTGATCAGCCCCAGCATTTT. Protein sequence: CASSPRQPADQPQHF.

The chain has TRBV5-1 and TRBJ1-4; possible D gene TRBD1, 6 bases. Trimming took off 0 bases at V and 3 bases at J, with 9 bases between the two ends. The germline V gene encodes CDR1 SGHRS and CDR2 YFSETQ. The CDR3 loop spans 15 amino acids. The DNA for the CDR3 is TGCGCCAGCAGCTTGGAAGGGGGGGCTAATGAAAAACTGTTTTTT. Encoded protein: CASSLEGGANEKLFF. Drawing the rest from reference TRBV5-1 and TRBJ1-4, the complete variable domain is KAGVTQTPRYLIKTRGQQVTLSCSPISGHRSVSWYQQTPGQGLQFLFEYFSETQRNKGNFPGRFSGRQFSNSRSEMNVSTLELGDSALYLCASSLEGGANEKLFFGSGTQLSVL.

This chain links TRBV2 with TRBJ1-1; tentatively, D is TRBD1 (5 bases). V lost 4 bases, J lost 4 bases, and 13 bases lay in between. Germline V lookup: CDR1 SNHLY, CDR2 FYNNEI. The CDR3 sequence is 14 residues long. The CDR3 loop is CASSVLGRATEAFF. The CDR3 DNA is TGTGCCAGCAGTGTTCTAGGCAGGGCCACTGAAGCTTTCTTT. The full variable domain, with the rest looked up from reference TRBV2 and TRBJ1-1, is EPEVTQTPSHQVTQMGQEVILRCVPISNHLYFYWYRQILGQKVEFLVSFYNNEISEKSEIFDDQFSVERPDGSNFTLKIRSTKLEDSAMYFCASSVLGRATEAFFGQGTRLTVV.

The chain uses TRBV6-5 and TRBJ1-2, with 7 nucleotides matching TRBD1. Trimming removed 5 bases from V and 8 bases from J; junction bases left unmatched: 8. The CDR3 has 13 residues. Germline assignment: CDR1 MNHEY and CDR2 SVGAGI. In nucleotides, the CDR3 is TGTGCCAGCAGTGCCGGGACAGTGGAAGGCTACACCTTC. Translating gives CASSAGTVEGYTF.

This chain uses TRBV18 with TRBJ1-4; a possible D gene is TRBD1 (5 bases). This CDR3 spans 18 amino acids. Deletions cut 3 bases from V and 3 bases from J, with 20 bases between. Germline-derived CDR1 and CDR2 are KGHSH and LQKENI. The CDR3, as DNA: TGTGCCAGCTCACCTCGCGGCGGGGGGATCGGAGCTAATGAAAAACTGTTTTTT. Amino acid sequence: CASSPRGGGIGANEKLFF. Looking up the rest from reference TRBV18 and TRBJ1-4 gives the full variable domain: NAGVMQNPRHLVRRRGQEARLRCSPMKGHSHVYWYRQLPEEGLKFMVYLQKENIIDESGMPKERFSAEFPKEGPSILRIQQVVRGDSAAYFCASSPRGGGIGANEKLFFGSGTQLSVL.

This clone was detected a few times. The CDR3, as DNA: TGCAGCGTTGATACAGGGCAATACAATGAGCAGTTCTTC. This sequence encodes CSVDTGQYNEQFF. The J gene is TRBJ2-1, the V gene TRBV29-1, with D tentatively TRBD1 (6 bases). The V end lost 3 bases, the J end lost 4 bases, and 10 bases lay between the germline ends. CDR1 SQVTM and CDR2 ANQGSEA come from the germline V gene. The CDR3 is made up of 13 amino acids.

This clone showed up just a few times. The rearrangement uses TRBV18 and TRBJ2-1, with no clear D. V was shortened by 4 bases and J by 0 bases, with 7 bases between the two germline ends. The CDR3 extends over 14 amino acids. The germline V gene has CDR1 KGHSH and CDR2 LQKENI. The CDR3 here is CASSLSSSYNEQFF. The CDR3 DNA is TGTGCCAGCTCACTATCCAGCTCCTACAATGAGCAGTTCTTC.

In this sample, this clone turned up a few times. This chain connects TRBV2 to TRBJ1-1, with 8 bases fitting TRBD1. Germline V gene lookup returns CDR1 SNHLY and CDR2 FYNNEI. The V gene end was trimmed by 0 bases and the J gene end by 7 bases; junction bases not matched to a gene: 4. The CDR3 has 14 amino acids. The CDR3 protein is CASSEARGQDEAFF. CDR3 nucleotide sequence: TGTGCCAGCAGTGAAGCCAGGGGGCAGGATGAAGCTTTCTTT.

The chain employs TRBV5-1 and TRBJ2-5; TRBD2 is a possible D gene (5 bases). The CDR3 runs 14 residues. The V end was cut by 6 bases, the J end by 3 bases, with 15 bases between. The V gene's germline CDR1 is SGHRS and CDR2 YFSETQ. The CDR3: CASTVEGFEETQYF. CDR3 DNA sequence: TGCGCCAGCACGGTCGAGGGATTTGAAGAGACCCAGTACTTC.

This clone was detected only a few times. The J gene is TRBJ1-2, the V gene TRBV30; D is ambiguous. CDR3 size: 12 residues. V was trimmed by 0 bases and J by 8 bases, leaving 10 bases between them. Germline CDR1 GTSNPN, CDR2 SVGIG (reference sequence). CDR3 coding DNA: TGTGCCTGGAGTGTAGGAGGGCAAGGCTACACCTTC. Translated, it gives CAWSVGGQGYTF.

The chain combines TRBV27 with TRBJ1-4; TRBD1 aligns across 9 bases. Trimming at V came to 6 bases and at J to 4 bases, leaving 12 bases not matched to a gene. This CDR3 is built from 17 residues. Germline CDR1 is MNHEY and CDR2 is SMNVEV (reference sequence). The CDR3 spells CASSPPRQGGINEKLFF. CDR3 bases: TGTGCCAGCAGCCCACCTCGACAGGGGGGGATTAATGAAAAACTGTTTTTT.

The chain uses TRBV28 and TRBJ1-5; D remains ambiguous. The CDR3 totals 12 residues. Trimming cost V 5 bases and J 5 bases, with 7 bases left between them. Germline CDR1 reads MDHEN; CDR2 reads SYDVKM. In DNA, the CDR3 is TGTGCCAGCAGTCTCCCCTATCAGCCCCAGCATTTT. Protein sequence: CASSLPYQPQHF.

This chain uses TRBV19 with TRBJ2-5, with 7 bases identical to TRBD2. CDR3 length equals 14 residues. With V trimmed by 5 bases and J by 2 bases, 5 bases remained unmatched. Germline assignment: CDR1 LNHDA and CDR2 SQIVND (reference sequence). This chain's CDR3 is CASSAGLLQETQYF. The CDR3 DNA reads as TGTGCCAGTAGTGCGGGACTATTACAAGAGACCCAGTACTTC.

This chain joins TRBV5-4 and TRBJ2-7; the match to TRBD2 covers 7 bases. CDR1 SGHNT and CDR2 YYREEE come from the germline V gene (reference sequence). V was clipped by 1 base and J by 5 bases; unmatched bases: 12. The CDR3 length is 16 residues. CDR3 in amino acids: CASSLSGGLSSHEQYF. The DNA for the CDR3 is TGTGCCAGCAGCTTGTCCGGGGGACTATCTAGCCACGAGCAGTACTTC.

The chain recombines TRBV19 with TRBJ2-7; weak D call: TRBD1 (6 bases). The CDR3 is made up of 13 amino acids. The germline V gene encodes CDR1 LNHDA and CDR2 SQIVND (reference sequence). Trimming took 8 bases from V and 2 from J, leaving 13 bases between them. The CDR3 loop is CASAIKGAYEQYF. DNA of the CDR3: TGTGCCAGTGCTATTAAGGGGGCCTACGAGCAGTACTTC.

The V and J genes are TRBV5-1 and TRBJ1-1, with D unclear. The CDR3 sequence is 13 residues long. V was shortened by 5 bases and J by 0 bases, with 8 bases between the two germline ends. Germline V CDR1 and CDR2: SGHRS, YFSETQ. CDR3 coding DNA: TGCGCCAGCAGGGCCGCCGTGAACACTGAAGCTTTCTTT. Protein: CASRAAVNTEAFF.

The chain joins TRBV29-1 to TRBJ1-2; a possible D gene is TRBD1 (5 bases). V was clipped by 7 bases and J by 7 bases, with 19 bases between them. The CDR3 sequence is 13 residues long. CDR1 is SQVTM and CDR2 is ANQGSEA in the germline V gene. The chain's CDR3 is CSALGRGGGGYTF. The CDR3, as DNA: TGCAGCGCCTTGGGACGGGGGGGAGGTGGCTACACCTTC.

This clone was counted only a few times. The rearrangement links TRBV4-1 to TRBJ2-3, with D tentatively TRBD2 (6 bases). This CDR3 region has 12 residues. Trimming took 4 bases from V and 5 from J, leaving 7 bases between them. Germline V CDR1 and CDR2: MGHRA, YSYEKL. The CDR3 coding sequence is TGCGCCAGCAGCCCCGGGGGAGATACGCAGTATTTT. It yields the protein CASSPGGDTQYF.

The J gene is TRBJ1-5, the V gene TRBV7-8, with D hard to call. Germline loops: CDR1 SGHVS, CDR2 FQNEAQ. V was shortened by 1 base and J by 0 bases, with 10 bases between the two germline ends. CDR3 length equals 16 residues. CDR3 nucleotide sequence: TGTGCCAGCAGCTTAGAATCCCCCAATAGCAATCAGCCCCAGCATTTT. It is translated as CASSLESPNSNQPQHF. The entire variable domain, with the rest obtained from reference TRBV7-8 and TRBJ1-5, is as follows: GAGVSQSPRYKVAKRGQDVALRCDPISGHVSLFWYQQALGQGPEFLTYFQNEAQLDKSGLPSDRFFAERPEGSVSTLKIQRTQQEDSAVYLCASSLESPNSNQPQHFGDGTRLSIL.

The V call is TRBV7-8, the J call TRBJ1-1; D remains ambiguous. Trimming took 4 bases from V and 4 from J, leaving 7 bases between them. This CDR3 region has 12 residues. Germline assignment: CDR1 SGHVS and CDR2 FQNEAQ. The CDR3 protein is CASSSVFTEAFF. Written as DNA, the CDR3 is TGTGCCAGCAGCTCCGTTTTCACTGAAGCTTTCTTT.

This clone turned up a few times. The V gene is TRBV5-1, the J gene TRBJ2-1, with TRBD2 as a possible D gene (6 bases). The V gene's germline CDR1 is SGHRS and CDR2 YFSETQ. Trimming removed 6 bases at V and 6 bases at J, with 19 bases between. The CDR3 is 15 amino acids. The CDR3 reads CASNGRAGTRNEQFF. The CDR3, as DNA: TGCGCCAGCAATGGGCGGGCAGGGACTCGCAATGAGCAGTTCTTC.

The chain employs TRBV14 and TRBJ1-2, with 7 bases aligning to TRBD1. The CDR3 runs 14 residues. Germline values: CDR1 SGHDN, CDR2 FVKESK. V gave up 3 bases and J gave up 6 bases; unmatched junction bases: 7. CDR3 amino acids: CASSHLTGDHGYTF. As DNA, the CDR3 is TGTGCCAGCAGCCACTTAACAGGGGACCATGGCTACACCTTC.

The V and J genes are TRBV19 and TRBJ1-6; 7 bases are shared with TRBD1. The CDR3 is 17 amino acids. CDR1 LNHDA and CDR2 SQIVND come from the germline V gene (reference sequence). Trimming at V came to 5 bases and at J to 8 bases, leaving 15 bases not matched to a gene. CDR3 coding DNA: TGTGCCAGTAGTCCACAGGGGTCCCTATCCTCGCATTCACCCCTCCACTTT. This codes for CASSPQGSLSSHSPLHF.